These 28 T cell receptor beta chains originate from one sample sequenced in a study of cytomegalovirus exposure and HLA in healthy donors. The PCR was carried out with 60 Vbeta primers and 13 Jbeta primers. Method: immunoSEQ multiplex PCR; TCRdb's copy keeps in-frame clones and lacks some. The top ten hold around 7% of the sample, which has under 200,000 clones, 60% to 85% seen once. The specimen sequenced was PBMCs. The source of these receptors is a male donor in good health and CMV-seropositive.

This clone has a handful of counts. This rearrangement joins TRBV6-1 to TRBJ1-2; no reliable D call. The CDR3 spans 14 residues. The germline V and J ends were trimmed by 1 base and 7 bases, with 13 bases remaining between them. Germline CDR1 MNHNS, CDR2 SASEGT. As DNA, the CDR3 is TGTGCCAGCAGTGAAGATCGGGAACTCTCTGGCTACACCTTC. It is translated as CASSEDRELSGYTF.

This clone was counted once. This chain uses TRBV5-1 with TRBJ2-5; no firm D call. V was shortened by 3 bases and J by 5 bases, with 14 bases between the two germline ends. Germline CDR1 is SGHRS and CDR2 is YFSETQ. The length of the CDR3 is 14 residues. The CDR3 region is CASSSRRSTETQYF. The CDR3, as DNA: TGCGCCAGCAGCTCCCGACGGAGCACGGAGACCCAGTACTTC.

The V call is TRBV9, the J call TRBJ2-3; D might be TRBD2 (6 bases). Germline V gene lookup returns CDR1 SGDLS and CDR2 YYNGEE. The CDR3 has 16 residues. V was pared by 0 bases and J by 2 bases, with 13 bases between. The CDR3 DNA is TGTGCCAGCAGCGTAGGGGACTCAACCTACACAGATACGCAGTATTTT. It is translated as CASSVGDSTYTDTQYF.

The genes are TRBV19 and TRBJ1-6; 7 bases are a match to TRBD1. The length of the CDR3 is 15 residues. CDR1 and CDR2 from the germline V gene are LNHDA and SQIVND (reference sequence). V shed 3 bases, J shed 13 bases, and the junction held 12 bases outside the gene matches. The CDR3 DNA is TGTGCCAGTAGTATCGACCGGACAGGCGGGAGGCCCCTCCACTTT. It translates to CASSIDRTGGRPLHF.

This chain joins TRBV6-1 and TRBJ1-6; 8 nucleotides agree with TRBD1. This CDR3 has 14 residues. Germline V gene lookup returns CDR1 MNHNS and CDR2 SASEGT. The V and J ends lost 8 bases and 8 bases, in that order; junction bases with no gene match: 8. CDR3 loop: CASAEGQGDSPLHF. CDR3 coding DNA: TGTGCCAGCGCCGAAGGACAGGGAGATTCACCCCTCCACTTT.

A few counts support this clone. The chain uses TRBV5-1 and TRBJ1-4; a weak D match, TRBD1 (6 bases). This CDR3 comprises 14 residues. Germline V CDR1 and CDR2: SGHRS, YFSETQ. V gave up 1 base and J gave up 8 bases, with 12 bases separating them. Here the CDR3 DNA reads TGCGCCAGCAGCTTGAAAGGGGGAGAGGAAAAACTGTTTTTT. This translates into CASSLKGGEEKLFF.

The V and J genes are TRBV5-1 and TRBJ1-5, with D unresolved. This CDR3 is 15 amino acids long. V was cut by 0 bases and J by 0 bases, with 7 bases left in between. Germline lookup yields CDR1 SGHRS and CDR2 YFSETQ. DNA for the CDR3: TGCGCCAGCAGCTTGGACAGTTATAGCAATCAGCCCCAGCATTTT. Its translation is CASSLDSYSNQPQHF.

The chain is built from TRBV5-4 and TRBJ2-1; weak D call: TRBD2 (7 bases). The V gene lost 6 bases and the J gene lost 9 bases, with 19 bases spanning the gap. Germline V gene data show CDR1 as SGHNT and CDR2 as YYREEE (reference sequence). CDR3 size: 14 residues. CDR3 nucleotides: TGTGCCAGCACCCGGGTAGGGGGGGTTGGTGAGCAGTTCTTC. This codes for CASTRVGGVGEQFF.

This clone was observed a single time. The chain recombines TRBV10-3 with TRBJ2-2; 8 bases align to TRBD1. Per the germline V gene, CDR1 is ENHRY and CDR2 is SYGVKD. The CDR3 length is 15 residues. The ends lost 6 bases at V and 5 bases at J; junction bases unmatched: 8. The CDR3, as DNA: TGTGCCATCAGGGTGACAGGGGATATGACCGGGGAGCTGTTTTTT. Its translation is CAIRVTGDMTGELFF.

The chain has TRBV5-1 and TRBJ2-7; possible D gene TRBD2, 7 bases. CDR1 and CDR2 from the germline V gene are SGHRS and YFSETQ. The CDR3 has 15 amino acids. The V gene lost 0 bases and the J gene lost 2 bases, with 12 bases spanning the gap. The CDR3 region has the DNA TGCGCCAGCAGCTTGGGAAGGGGGGGAGCCTACGAGCAGTACTTC. This encodes CASSLGRGGAYEQYF.

This clone was detected only a few times. The genes are TRBV5-8 and TRBJ1-4, with a tentative D call TRBD1 (6 bases). The length of the CDR3 is 15 residues. Trimming removed 2 bases from V and 9 bases from J, with 17 bases in between. Germline V gene data show CDR1 as SGHTS and CDR2 as YDEGEE. CDR3 sequence (DNA): TGTGCCAGCAGCTTTGTGAGGACAGAGACTAAAAAACTGTTTTTT. It encodes CASSFVRTETKKLFF. Together with reference TRBV5-8 and TRBJ1-4, the CDR3 gives the full variable domain: EAGVTQSPTHLIKTRGQQATLRCSPISGHTSVYWYQQALGLGLQFLLWYDEGEERNRGNFPPRFSGRQFPNYSSELNVNALELEDSALYLCASSFVRTETKKLFFGSGTQLSVL.

This clone was counted once. The chain employs TRBV2 and TRBJ1-2, with 8 bases lining up with TRBD1. The CDR3 extends over 13 amino acids. Trimming removed 6 bases from V and 0 bases from J; junction bases left unmatched: 0. Germline assignment: CDR1 SNHLY and CDR2 FYNNEI. The CDR3 region is CASRGQANYGYTF. CDR3 bases: TGTGCCAGCAGGGGACAGGCTAACTATGGCTACACCTTC.

Only a few counts were recorded for this clone. The V gene is TRBV6-1, the J gene TRBJ1-5; tentatively, D is TRBD1 (6 bases). V dropped 6 bases and J dropped 7 bases, with 13 bases sitting between them. The CDR3 length is 13 residues. Germline loops: CDR1 MNHNS, CDR2 SASEGT. The CDR3 DNA reads TGTGCCAGCAGCAAGGACAGTATGCAGCCCCAGCATTTT. It specifies CASSKDSMQPQHF.

The rearrangement links TRBV9 to TRBJ2-7, with 8 bases lining up with TRBD2. Germline CDR1 and CDR2: SGDLS and YYNGEE. V trimming: 2 bases; J trimming: 4 bases; junction bases outside the gene matches: 8. This CDR3 is 15 amino acids long. CDR3 residues: CASSVYGTRDYEQYF. In nucleotides, the CDR3 is TGTGCCAGCAGCGTGTACGGGACTAGGGATTACGAGCAGTACTTC. Drawing the rest from reference TRBV9 and TRBJ2-7, the complete variable domain is DSGVTQTPKHLITATGQRVTLRCSPRSGDLSVYWYQQSLDQGLQFLIQYYNGEERAKGNILERFSAQQFPDLHSELNLSSLELGDSALYFCASSVYGTRDYEQYFGPGTRLTVT.

The chain employs TRBV4-3 and TRBJ1-2, with TRBD1 as a possible D gene (5 bases). This CDR3 is 13 amino acids long. CDR1 LGHNA and CDR2 YSLEER come from the germline V gene. Trimming stripped 0 bases from V and 12 bases from J, with 14 bases between. DNA of the CDR3: TGCGCCAGCAGCCAAGAAGGGGTCAGGGTTAACACCTTC. Protein sequence: CASSQEGVRVNTF.

V usage is TRBV11-2 and J usage is TRBJ1-1; D is unclear. Trimming pared 0 bases from V and 0 bases from J, leaving 8 bases between. Per germline, CDR1 SGHAT and CDR2 FQNNGV. The CDR3 spans 15 residues. CDR3 DNA: TGTGCCAGCAGCTTAGATCTCGGGGTGAACACTGAAGCTTTCTTT. The encoded protein is CASSLDLGVNTEAFF.

The V call is TRBV6-1, the J call TRBJ2-7; 8 positions match TRBD2. This CDR3 region has 15 residues. CDR1 MNHNS and CDR2 SASEGT come from the germline V gene. J was trimmed by 5 bases and V by 8 bases; bases with no gene match: 14. The CDR3 nucleotides are TGTGCCAGCTCCGAGGGACGTCCCGGGAGGGACGAGCAGTACTTC. As protein: CASSEGRPGRDEQYF.

J is TRBJ1-5 and V is TRBV15; weak D call: TRBD1 (6 bases). The germline gives CDR1 LNHNV, CDR2 YYDKDF (reference sequence). This CDR3 has 14 amino acids. V was cut by 1 base and J by 6 bases, with 10 bases left in between. CDR3 loop: CATSRGGGGQPQHF. The DNA of the CDR3 is TGTGCCACCAGCAGAGGGGGAGGGGGTCAGCCCCAGCATTTT.

The CDR3 region is CASSISFPPSYEQYF. The CDR3, as DNA: TGTGCCAGTAGTATAAGCTTCCCCCCTTCCTACGAGCAGTACTTC. V is TRBV19 and J is TRBJ2-7; D is undetermined. Germline lookup yields CDR1 LNHDA and CDR2 SQIVND (reference sequence). The CDR3 length is 15 residues. Trimming stripped 2 bases from V and 1 base from J, with 12 bases between.

The gene calls are TRBV2 and TRBJ2-7; 10 bases fit TRBD1. Germline CDR1 reads SNHLY; CDR2 reads FYNNEI. The CDR3 runs to 17 residues. Trimming took 5 bases from V and 2 from J; bases not matched to a gene: 12. The CDR3 sequence: CASSLSTGGASPYEQYF. The CDR3 coding sequence is TGTGCCAGCAGTCTTTCGACAGGGGGCGCCTCCCCCTACGAGCAGTACTTC.

The rearrangement joins TRBV19 to TRBJ2-6, with 11 bases identical to TRBD1. CDR1 and CDR2 from the germline V gene are LNHDA and SQIVND (reference sequence). The trim removed 7 bases at V and 2 bases at J, leaving 10 bases unmatched. This CDR3 region has 18 residues. The CDR3 loop reads CASNPGGQGATGANVLTF. The CDR3 bases are TGTGCCAGTAACCCTGGAGGACAGGGGGCGACTGGGGCCAACGTCCTGACTTTC.

V and J are TRBV30 and TRBJ1-1; possible D gene TRBD1, 5 bases. The CDR3 contains 14 residues. V was pared by 0 bases and J by 0 bases, with 8 bases between. Germline loops: CDR1 GTSNPN, CDR2 SVGIG (reference sequence). The CDR3 loop reads CAWSVPGMNTEAFF. Here the CDR3 DNA reads TGTGCCTGGAGTGTCCCAGGGATGAACACTGAAGCTTTCTTT.

This clone was seen once. V gene TRBV10-2 combines with J gene TRBJ1-2; D is undetermined. Germline lookup yields CDR1 WSHSY and CDR2 SAAADI. V was cut by 8 bases and J by 1 base, with 17 bases left in between. The CDR3 spans 15 residues. In DNA, the CDR3 is TGCGCCAGCTACTCCCCTGGCGAGGGTAACTATGGCTACACCTTC. This translates into CASYSPGEGNYGYTF.

A word on this clone: In the same sample, other DNA sequences code for this CDR3. V gene TRBV6-5 combines with J gene TRBJ2-7; TRBD1 aligns across 10 bases. The CDR3 covers 14 residues. The V gene's germline CDR1 is MNHEY and CDR2 SVGAGI. With 4 bases clipped from V and 1 base from J, the junction kept 1 base outside the gene matches. CDR3 nucleotides: TGTGCCAGCAGTTTGGGACAGGGGTCCTACGAGCAGTACTTC. As protein: CASSLGQGSYEQYF.

This clone was seen a few times. The chain employs TRBV5-1 and TRBJ2-3; 10 bases are shared with TRBD2. With V trimmed by 5 bases and J by 2 bases, 8 bases remained unmatched. This CDR3 has 16 residues. CDR1 and CDR2 from the germline V gene are SGHRS and YFSETQ. CDR3 loop: CASSSKLAGSTDTQYF. CDR3 coding DNA: TGCGCCAGCAGTTCTAAACTAGCGGGGTCCACAGATACGCAGTATTTT.

The sample holds a few counts of this clone. The chain joins TRBV5-1 to TRBJ2-7; D gene ambiguous. Germline V gives CDR1 SGHRS, CDR2 YFSETQ. The V and J ends lost 5 bases and 0 bases respectively, with 12 bases between them. There are 14 residues in the CDR3. CDR3 coding DNA: TGCGCCAGCAGGTTTATGCCCAGCTCCTACGAGCAGTACTTC. Protein: CASRFMPSSYEQYF.

Remarks on this clone: At the DNA level, this CDR3 is encoded by other sequences in the same sample as well. The chain has TRBV6-1 and TRBJ2-7; TRBD1 agrees at 9 bases. V was clipped by 10 bases and J by 2 bases; unmatched bases: 9. The CDR3 covers 14 residues. The germline V gene has CDR1 MNHNS and CDR2 SASEGT. This CDR3 is CATKAGTGTYEQYF. CDR3 bases: TGTGCCACCAAAGCCGGGACAGGGACCTACGAGCAGTACTTC.

With respect to this clone: A read error may account for a junction end that differs from germline. The chain combines TRBV7-9 with TRBJ1-2, with D possibly matching TRBD1 (5 bases). CDR3 size: 13 residues. Germline values: CDR1 SEHNR, CDR2 FQNEAQ (reference sequence). As DNA, the CDR3 is TGTTCCAGCAGCTATACGGGGGGCTATGGCTACACCTTC. As protein: CSSSYTGGYGYTF.